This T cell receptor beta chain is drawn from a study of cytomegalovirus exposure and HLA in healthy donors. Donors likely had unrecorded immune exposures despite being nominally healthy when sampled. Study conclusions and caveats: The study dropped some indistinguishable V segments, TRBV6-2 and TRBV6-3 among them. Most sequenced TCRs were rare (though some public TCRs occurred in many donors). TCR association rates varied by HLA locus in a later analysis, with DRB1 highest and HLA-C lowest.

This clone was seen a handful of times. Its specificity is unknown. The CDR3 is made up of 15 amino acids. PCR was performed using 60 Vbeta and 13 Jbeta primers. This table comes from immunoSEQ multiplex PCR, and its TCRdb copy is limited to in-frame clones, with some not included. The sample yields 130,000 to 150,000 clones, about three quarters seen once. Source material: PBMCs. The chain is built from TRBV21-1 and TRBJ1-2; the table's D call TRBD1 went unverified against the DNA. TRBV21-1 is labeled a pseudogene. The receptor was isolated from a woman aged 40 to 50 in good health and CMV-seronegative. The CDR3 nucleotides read TGTGCCAGCAGCATGGAGGACAGGGGATTTGTAGGCTACACCTTC. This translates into CASSMEDRGFVGYTF.